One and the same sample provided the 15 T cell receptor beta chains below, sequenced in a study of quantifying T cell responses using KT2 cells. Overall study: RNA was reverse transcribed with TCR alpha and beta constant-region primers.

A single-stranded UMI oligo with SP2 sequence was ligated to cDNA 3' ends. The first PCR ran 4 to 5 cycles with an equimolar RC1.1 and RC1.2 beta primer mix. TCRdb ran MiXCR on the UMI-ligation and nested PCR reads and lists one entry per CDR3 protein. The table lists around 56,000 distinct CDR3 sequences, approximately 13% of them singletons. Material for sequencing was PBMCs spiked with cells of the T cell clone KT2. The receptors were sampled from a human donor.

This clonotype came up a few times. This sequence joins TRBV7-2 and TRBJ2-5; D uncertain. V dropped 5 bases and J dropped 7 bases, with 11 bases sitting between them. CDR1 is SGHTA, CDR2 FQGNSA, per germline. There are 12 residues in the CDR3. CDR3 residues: CASSPDRGTQYF. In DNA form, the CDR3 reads TGTGCCAGCAGCCCAGACCGAGGGACCCAGTACTTC.

This CDR3 reads CASSLEVNSNQPQHF. DNA for the CDR3: TGTGCCAGCAGCTTAGAGGTCAATAGCAATCAGCCCCAGCATTTT. J is TRBJ1-5 and V is TRBV7-8; D call uncertain. The ends were cut back, 1 base at V and 0 bases at J, with 7 bases in the middle. CDR1 and CDR2 from the germline V gene are SGHVS and FQNEAQ. This CDR3 has 15 amino acids.

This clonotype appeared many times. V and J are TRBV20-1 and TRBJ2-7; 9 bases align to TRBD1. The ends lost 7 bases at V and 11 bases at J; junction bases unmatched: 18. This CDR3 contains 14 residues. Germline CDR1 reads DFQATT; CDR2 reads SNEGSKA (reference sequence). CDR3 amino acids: CSVQVGTGQRVKYF. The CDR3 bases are TGCAGTGTTCAAGTAGGGACAGGGCAACGCGTAAAGTACTTC.

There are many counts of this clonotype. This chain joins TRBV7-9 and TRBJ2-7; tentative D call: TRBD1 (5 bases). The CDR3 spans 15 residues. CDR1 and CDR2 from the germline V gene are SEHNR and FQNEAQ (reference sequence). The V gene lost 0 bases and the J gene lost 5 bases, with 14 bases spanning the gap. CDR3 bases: TGTGCCAGCAGCTTAGCTTATCAGGGTACCCACGAGCAGTACTTC. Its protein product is CASSLAYQGTHEQYF.

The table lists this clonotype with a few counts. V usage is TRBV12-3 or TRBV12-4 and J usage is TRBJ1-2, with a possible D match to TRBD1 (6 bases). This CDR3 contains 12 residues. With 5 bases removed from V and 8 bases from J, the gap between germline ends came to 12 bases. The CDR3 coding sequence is TGTGCCAGCAGTCTGGAGGGGGTCGGCTACACCTTC. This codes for CASSLEGVGYTF.

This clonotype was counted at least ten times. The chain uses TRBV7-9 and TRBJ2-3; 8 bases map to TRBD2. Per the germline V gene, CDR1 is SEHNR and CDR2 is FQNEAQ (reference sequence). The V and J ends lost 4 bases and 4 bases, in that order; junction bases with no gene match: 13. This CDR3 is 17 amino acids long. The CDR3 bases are TGTGCCAGCAGCTCCTGGGGAGCCGGGGGGGTTGCAGATACGCAGTATTTT. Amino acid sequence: CASSSWGAGGVADTQYF.

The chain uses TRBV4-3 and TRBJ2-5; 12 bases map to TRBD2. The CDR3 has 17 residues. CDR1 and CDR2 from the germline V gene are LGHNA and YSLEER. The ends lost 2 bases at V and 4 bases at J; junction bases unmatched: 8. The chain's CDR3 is CASSQKLAGGQRETQYF. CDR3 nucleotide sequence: TGCGCCAGCAGCCAAAAACTAGCGGGAGGTCAGCGAGAGACCCAGTACTTC.

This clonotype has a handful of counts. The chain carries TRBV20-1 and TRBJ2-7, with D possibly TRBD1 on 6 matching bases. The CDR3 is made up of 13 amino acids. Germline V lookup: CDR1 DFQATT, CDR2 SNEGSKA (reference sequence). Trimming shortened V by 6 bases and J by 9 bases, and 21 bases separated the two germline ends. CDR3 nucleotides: TGCAGTGCAGAAATACAGGGTGGGGGAAGGCAGTACTTC. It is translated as CSAEIQGGGRQYF.

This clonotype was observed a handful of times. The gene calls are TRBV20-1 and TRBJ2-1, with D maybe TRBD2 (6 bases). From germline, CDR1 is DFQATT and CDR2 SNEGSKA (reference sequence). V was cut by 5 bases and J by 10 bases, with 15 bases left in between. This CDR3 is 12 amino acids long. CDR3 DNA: TGCAGTGCTGCGGGGCTGCACCTGGAGCAGTTCTTC. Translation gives CSAAGLHLEQFF.

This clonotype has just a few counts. The CDR3 is CASNSGRDGEKLFF. In DNA form, the CDR3 reads TGTGCCAGCAATAGCGGCAGGGACGGCGAAAAACTGTTTTTT. This rearrangement joins TRBV2 to TRBJ1-4; the D gene is possibly TRBD1 (5 bases). V lost 7 bases and J lost 8, with 17 bases in between. This CDR3 spans 14 amino acids. Germline loops: CDR1 SNHLY, CDR2 FYNNEI.

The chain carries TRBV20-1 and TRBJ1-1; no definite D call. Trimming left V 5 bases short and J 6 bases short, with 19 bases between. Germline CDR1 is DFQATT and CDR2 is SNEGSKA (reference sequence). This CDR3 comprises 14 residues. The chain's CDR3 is CSAALRELYSEAFF. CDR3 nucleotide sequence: TGCAGTGCTGCGCTTAGGGAACTCTACTCTGAAGCTTTCTTT.

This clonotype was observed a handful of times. CDR3 protein: CASSRLAGHYEQYF. DNA for the CDR3: TGTGCCAGCAGTCGACTAGCGGGCCACTACGAGCAGTACTTC. The rearrangement uses TRBV6-5 and TRBJ2-7; 10 bases are shared with TRBD2. Germline V gene sequence: CDR1 MNHEY, CDR2 SVGAGI. The CDR3 totals 14 residues. Germline trimming cut 5 bases from V and 3 bases from J; bases unmatched to any gene: 4.

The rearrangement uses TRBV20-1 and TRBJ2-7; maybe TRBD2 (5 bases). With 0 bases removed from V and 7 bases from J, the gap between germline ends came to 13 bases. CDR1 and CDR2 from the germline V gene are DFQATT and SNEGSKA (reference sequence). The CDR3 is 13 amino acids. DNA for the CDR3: TGCAGTGCTAGAGATCACCGGGGTCGAGAGCAGTACTTC. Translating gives CSARDHRGREQYF.

The CDR3 is CASSYDRDSSGNTIYF. Here the CDR3 DNA reads TGTGCCAGCAGTTACGATAGAGATTCGTCTGGAAACACCATATATTTT. V and J are TRBV6-5 and TRBJ1-3; D is uncertain. Looked up from germline, CDR1 is MNHEY and CDR2 is SVGAGI. CDR3 length equals 16 residues. The germline V and J ends were trimmed by 2 bases and 1 base, with 12 bases remaining between them.

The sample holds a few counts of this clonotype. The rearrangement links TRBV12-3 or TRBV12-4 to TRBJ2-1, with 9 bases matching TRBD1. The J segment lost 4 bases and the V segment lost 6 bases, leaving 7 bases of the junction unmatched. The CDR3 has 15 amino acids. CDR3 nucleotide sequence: TGTGCCAGCAGGGTTCGGGACAGGGAGTACAATGAGCAGTTCTTC. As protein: CASRVRDREYNEQFF.